These T cell receptor beta chains were read from a single sample in a study of CD8 T cells in ankylosing spondylitis. Each CDR3 protein is one row after TCRdb ran MiXCR on the 5' RACE reads. This table holds 350,000 or so distinct CDR3 sequences, 14% to 15% found once. The material sequenced was blood, either unsorted or a sorted T cell fraction (not recorded which). The receptors here all came from a male donor with ankylosing spondylitis or in good health (not recorded which). CDR3s include the opening cysteine and the closing phenylalanine or tryptophan. D genes are given only for firm matches. Clone size is not always given. Where it is, it says once, few, many or a class for expanded clones.

few	-	TRBV30	TRBJ2-3	CAWSVLEVPQYF	TGTGCCTGGAGTGTACTGGAGGTACCGCAGTATTTT
few	-	TRBV19	TRBJ1-2	CASGIGYGYTF	TGTGCCAGCGGGATCGGCTATGGCTACACCTTC
-	TRBD1	TRBV4-1	TRBJ2-3	CASSQVGGRGRTDTQYF	TGCGCCAGCAGCCAAGTAGGCGGCAGGGGGCGAACAGATACGCAGTATTTT
-	-	TRBV3-1	TRBJ2-5	CASSQRSISGQETQYF	TGTGCCAGCAGCCAAAGGTCCATTAGCGGACAAGAGACCCAGTACTTC
-	-	TRBV12-5	TRBJ1-1	CASGLALEAFF	TGTGCTAGTGGTTTGGCCCTTGAGGCTTTCTTT
-	TRBD2	TRBV20-1	TRBJ2-2	CSARSGTSGSSFTGELFF	TGCAGTGCTAGATCGGGGACTAGCGGGAGTAGTTTCACCGGGGAGCTGTTTTTT
few	TRBD1	TRBV12-3/TRBV12-4	TRBJ2-7	CASSLWDRVYEQYF	TGTGCCAGCAGTCTCTGGGACAGAGTCTACGAGCAGTACTTC
few	-	TRBV2	TRBJ2-7	CASREEGGSYEQYF	TGTGCCAGCCGCGAAGAGGGTGGTTCCTACGAGCAGTACTTC
few	TRBD2	TRBV4-1	TRBJ2-1	CASTGGATYNEQFF	TGCGCCAGCACGGGGGGGGCCACCTACAATGAGCAGTTCTTC
few	TRBD2	TRBV12-3/TRBV12-4	TRBJ2-1	CASTFRAGVYNEQFF	TGTGCCAGCACCTTCCGGGCGGGGGTCTACAATGAGCAGTTCTTC
-	-	TRBV5-1	TRBJ2-5	CASSDYRNQETQYF	TGCGCCAGCAGCGATTACAGGAACCAAGAGACCCAGTACTTC
-	-	TRBV5-6	TRBJ2-4	CASEVGLAKNIQYF	TGTGCCAGCGAAGTCGGATTAGCCAAAAACATTCAGTACTTC
-	TRBD1	TRBV5-1	TRBJ1-4	CASSPGGIKEKLFF	TGCGCCAGCAGCCCAGGGGGGATTAAGGAAAAACTGTTTTTT
-	-	TRBV20-1	TRBJ2-7	CSGLNAYEQYF	TGCAGCGGACTGAACGCCTACGAGCAGTACTTC
-	TRBD1	TRBV5-1	TRBJ1-2	CASGGQPNYGYTF	TGCGCCAGCGGGGGACAGCCTAACTATGGCTACACCTTC
many	-	TRBV12-3/TRBV12-4	TRBJ1-1	CASSFRTANTEAFF	TGTGCCAGCAGCTTCAGGACAGCAAACACTGAAGCTTTCTTT
few	-	TRBV21-1	TRBJ2-3	CASSKVGGPGDFSSDTQYF	TGTGCCAGCAGCAAAGTAGGGGGTCCGGGGGACTTCTCTTCAGATACGCAGTATTTT
many	-	TRBV5-1	TRBJ2-1	CASSADRFSYNEQFF	TGCGCCAGCAGCGCCGACAGGTTCTCCTACAATGAGCAGTTCTTC
few	TRBD1	TRBV29-1	TRBJ2-7	CSVVLGQGTYEQYF	TGCAGCGTTGTTCTTGGACAGGGGACCTACGAGCAGTACTTC
few	-	TRBV6-5	TRBJ1-2	CASSYFPRNYGYTF	TGTGCCAGCAGTTACTTTCCCCGGAACTATGGCTACACCTTC
few	-	TRBV6-1	TRBJ2-2	CASKAGEIPGELFF	TGTGCCAGCAAGGCAGGGGAAATCCCCGGGGAGCTGTTTTTT
few	TRBD1	TRBV12-3/TRBV12-4	TRBJ2-7	CASSNGGQGGFNEQYF	TGTGCCAGCAGCAATGGCGGACAGGGAGGTTTCAACGAGCAGTACTTC
-	-	TRBV25-1	TRBJ1-6	CASSEYRPGAPLHF	TGTGCCAGCAGTGAATATCGACCGGGGGCACCCCTCCACTTT
-	-	TRBV9	TRBJ2-7	CASSVRGSGGEQYF	TGTGCCAGCAGCGTAAGGGGGTCGGGTGGCGAGCAGTACTTC
many	-	TRBV5-1	TRBJ1-1	CASSLEPGLFTEAFF	TGCGCCAGCAGCTTGGAACCGGGTCTATTCACTGAAGCTTTCTTT
-	-	TRBV5-1	TRBJ2-7	CASSQITGAGEQYF	TGCGCCAGCTCCCAAATAACAGGGGCGGGGGAGCAGTACTTC
-	-	TRBV20-1	TRBJ1-5	CSASRGVNQPQHF	TGCAGTGCTAGCCGGGGGGTGAATCAGCCCCAGCATTTT
-	-	TRBV5-1	TRBJ2-7	CASSTGTHNEQYF	TGCGCCAGCAGCACTGGGACCCACAACGAGCAGTACTTC
-	-	TRBV27	TRBJ2-7	CASSSRIGQPFPYEQYF	TGTGCCAGCAGTTCCCGTATCGGACAGCCCTTCCCCTACGAGCAGTACTTC
few	-	TRBV4-1	TRBJ2-3	CASSQDSKLAF	TGCGCCAGCAGCCAAGACTCAAAACTAGCTTTT
-	TRBD2	TRBV7-8	TRBJ2-7	CASSLRSSGAKYEQYF	TGTGCCAGCAGCTTAAGGAGTAGCGGGGCTAAATACGAGCAGTACTTC
-	TRBD2	TRBV11-2	TRBJ2-1	CASTWTSGGTEQFF	TGTGCCAGCACCTGGACTAGCGGGGGGACTGAGCAGTTCTTC
few	TRBD1	TRBV5-1	TRBJ1-4	CASSPGGGIEKLFF	TGCGCCAGCAGCCCAGGGGGCGGTATTGAAAAACTGTTTTTT
-	-	TRBV6-5	TRBJ2-1	CASSYGAEQFF	TGTGCCAGCAGTTATGGGGCGGAACAGTTCTTC
few	-	TRBV20-1	TRBJ2-3	CSASRDSGTDTQYF	TGCAGTGCTTCTCGGGACTCAGGCACAGATACGCAGTATTTT
-	-	TRBV27	TRBJ1-1	CASSYNALSGAPGLNTEAFF	TGTGCCAGCAGCTATAACGCTTTATCGGGGGCTCCAGGCTTGAACACTGAAGCTTTCTTT
few	TRBD2	TRBV5-4	TRBJ2-3	CASSFPSGILADTQYF	TGTGCCAGCAGCTTTCCTAGCGGGATTCTCGCGGATACGCAGTATTTT
-	-	TRBV5-1	TRBJ2-1	CASTKAGFSYNEQFF	TGCGCCAGCACTAAAGCCGGCTTCTCCTACAATGAGCAGTTCTTC
few	-	TRBV7-9	TRBJ2-5	CASSRQGGGTRQETQYF	TGTGCCAGCAGCCGACAAGGAGGCGGGACACGCCAAGAGACCCAGTACTTC
-	TRBD1	TRBV11-2	TRBJ1-4	CASSYLTGGRTNEKLFF	TGTGCCAGCAGCTACTTGACAGGGGGACGAACTAATGAAAAACTGTTTTTT
-	-	TRBV5-1	TRBJ1-2	CASSPAQNYGYTF	TGCGCCAGCAGCCCCGCGCAGAACTATGGCTACACCTTC
few	-	TRBV27	TRBJ2-7	CASSLSPTHLGKNEQYF	TGTGCCAGCAGTTTATCACCGACCCATCTGGGGAAGAACGAGCAGTACTTC
-	-	TRBV27	TRBJ2-5	CASSSVTRETQYF	TGTGCCAGCAGTTCCGTGACCCGGGAGACCCAGTACTTC
many	-	TRBV18	TRBJ1-1	CASSSNSEAFF	TGTGCCAGTTCTTCGAACAGTGAAGCTTTCTTT
-	TRBD2	TRBV6-2/TRBV6-3	TRBJ2-3	CASSEGLATDTQYF	TGTGCCAGCAGCGAGGGACTAGCAACAGATACGCAGTATTTT
-	-	TRBV5-1	TRBJ2-5	CASSWDPMAETQYF	TGCGCCAGCAGCTGGGATCCTATGGCGGAGACCCAGTACTTC
few	TRBD1	TRBV5-1	TRBJ1-2	CASSSGTGVYGYTF	TGCGCCAGCAGTTCCGGGACAGGGGTCTATGGCTACACCTTC
-	-	TRBV5-6	TRBJ2-2	CASIRQGTSGELFF	TGTGCCAGCATTCGGCAGGGAACGTCCGGGGAGCTGTTTTTT
few	-	TRBV4-2	TRBJ2-1	CASSQDVSRGIEQFF	TGTGCCAGCAGCCAAGATGTCTCTAGGGGAATTGAGCAGTTCTTC
-	TRBD2	TRBV6-5	TRBJ2-1	CASSSLSGGHNEQFF	TGTGCCAGCAGTTCCCTTAGCGGGGGGCACAATGAGCAGTTCTTC